This entry is about one T cell receptor (beta chain). The antigen remains unidentified. The V segment lost 2 bases and the J segment 12 bases; nucleotides outside the gene matches: 10. CDR1 SGHAT and CDR2 FQNNGV come from the germline V gene. This CDR3 region has 13 residues. Using its own MiXCR run on the RT-PCR reads, TCRdb lists one record per CDR3 protein. The sample lists thousands of distinct CDR3 sequences, around 90% occurring once. This sample is drawn from a study of yellow fever vaccine responses in identical twins. General study points: Twins reportedly mounted vaccine T cell responses that seemed partly convergent, partly personalized.

The sample consisted of T cells from blood (PBMCs), unsorted or a sorted subset (not recorded which), taken before or after yellow fever vaccination (not recorded which). This clonotype originated in a woman younger than 30 who received the yellow fever vaccine. The rearrangement uses TRBV11-2 and TRBJ2-7; 7 bases agree with TRBD1. CDR3 region: CASSLFSTGERYF. The CDR3 bases are TGTGCCAGCAGCTTATTTAGCACAGGGGAACGGTACTTC.